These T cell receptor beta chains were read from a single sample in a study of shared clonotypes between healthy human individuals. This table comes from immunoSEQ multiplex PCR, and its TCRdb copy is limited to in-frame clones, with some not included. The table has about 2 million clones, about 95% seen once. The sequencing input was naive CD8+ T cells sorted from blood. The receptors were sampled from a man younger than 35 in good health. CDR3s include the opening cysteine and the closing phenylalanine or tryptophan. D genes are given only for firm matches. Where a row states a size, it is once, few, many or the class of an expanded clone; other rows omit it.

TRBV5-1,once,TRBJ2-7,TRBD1,CASSLVGTGYEQYF,TGCGCCAGCAGCTTGGTCGGGACAGGCTACGAGCAGTACTTC
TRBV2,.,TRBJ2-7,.,CASRIGTSYEQYF,TGTGCCAGCAGAATCGGGACAAGCTACGAGCAGTACTTC
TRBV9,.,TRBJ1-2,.,CASSVGGGSYGYTF,TGTGCCAGCAGCGTGGGAGGGGGAAGCTATGGCTACACCTTC
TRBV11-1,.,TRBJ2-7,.,CASSSHAGSEQYF,TGTGCCAGCAGCTCCCACGCAGGGAGCGAGCAGTACTTC
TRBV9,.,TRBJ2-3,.,CASSSPYTDTQYF,TGTGCCAGCAGCTCCCCCTACACAGATACGCAGTATTTT
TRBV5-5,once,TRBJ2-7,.,CASSLDRAHEQYF,TGTGCCAGCAGCTTGGACAGGGCCCACGAGCAGTACTTC
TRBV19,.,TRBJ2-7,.,CASSIDMAYEQYF,TGTGCCAGTAGTATAGATATGGCGTACGAGCAGTACTTC
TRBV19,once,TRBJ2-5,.,CASSMAQGPETQYF,TGTGCCAGTAGTATGGCACAGGGCCCCGAGACCCAGTACTTC
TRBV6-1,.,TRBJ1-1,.,CASGGGTMMNTEAFF,TGTGCCAGCGGTGGCGGGACAATGATGAACACTGAAGCTTTCTTT
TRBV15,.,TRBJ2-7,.,CATSRGRERSYEQYF,TGTGCCACCAGCAGAGGCAGGGAAAGGTCCTACGAGCAGTACTTC
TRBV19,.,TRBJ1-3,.,CASSPTSASGNTIYF,TGTGCCAGTAGTCCTACGTCAGCCTCTGGAAACACCATATATTTT
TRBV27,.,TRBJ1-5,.,CASSLQSGHRGGWPQHF,TGTGCCAGCAGCCTCCAATCGGGGCATCGGGGGGGGTGGCCCCAGCATTTT
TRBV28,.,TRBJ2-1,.,CASSTTDESSYNEQFF,TGTGCCAGCAGTACCACGGACGAAAGCTCCTACAATGAGCAGTTCTTC
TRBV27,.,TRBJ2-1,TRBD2,CASSSEAGGYHNEQFF,TGTGCCAGCAGTTCAGAAGCGGGGGGGTACCACAATGAGCAGTTCTTC
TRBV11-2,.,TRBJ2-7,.,CASSLHQNYEQYF,TGTGCCAGCAGCTTACACCAGAACTACGAGCAGTACTTC
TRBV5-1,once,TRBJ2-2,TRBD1,CASSWSGGTGPTGELFF,TGCGCCAGCAGCTGGTCTGGGGGGACAGGCCCCACCGGGGAGCTGTTTTTT
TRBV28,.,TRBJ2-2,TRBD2,CASSFRGGGGELFF,TGTGCCAGCAGTTTTCGGGGGGGCGGCGGGGAGCTGTTTTTT
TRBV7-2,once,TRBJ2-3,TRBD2,CASSSLAGFSDTQYF,TGTGCCAGCAGCTCTCTAGCGGGGTTCTCAGATACGCAGTATTTT
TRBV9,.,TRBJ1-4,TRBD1,CASSVSGTVNEKLFF,TGTGCCAGCAGCGTTTCCGGGACAGTAAATGAAAAACTGTTTTTT
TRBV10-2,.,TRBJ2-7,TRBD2,CASSAGGPEQYF,TGCGCCAGTTCAGCGGGGGGGCCCGAGCAGTACTTC
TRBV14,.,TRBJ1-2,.,CASSPTANYGYTF,TGTGCCAGCAGCCCGACAGCTAACTATGGCTACACCTTC
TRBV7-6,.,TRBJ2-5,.,CASSFNGLGETQYF,TGTGCCAGCAGCTTCAACGGCCTGGGGGAGACCCAGTACTTC